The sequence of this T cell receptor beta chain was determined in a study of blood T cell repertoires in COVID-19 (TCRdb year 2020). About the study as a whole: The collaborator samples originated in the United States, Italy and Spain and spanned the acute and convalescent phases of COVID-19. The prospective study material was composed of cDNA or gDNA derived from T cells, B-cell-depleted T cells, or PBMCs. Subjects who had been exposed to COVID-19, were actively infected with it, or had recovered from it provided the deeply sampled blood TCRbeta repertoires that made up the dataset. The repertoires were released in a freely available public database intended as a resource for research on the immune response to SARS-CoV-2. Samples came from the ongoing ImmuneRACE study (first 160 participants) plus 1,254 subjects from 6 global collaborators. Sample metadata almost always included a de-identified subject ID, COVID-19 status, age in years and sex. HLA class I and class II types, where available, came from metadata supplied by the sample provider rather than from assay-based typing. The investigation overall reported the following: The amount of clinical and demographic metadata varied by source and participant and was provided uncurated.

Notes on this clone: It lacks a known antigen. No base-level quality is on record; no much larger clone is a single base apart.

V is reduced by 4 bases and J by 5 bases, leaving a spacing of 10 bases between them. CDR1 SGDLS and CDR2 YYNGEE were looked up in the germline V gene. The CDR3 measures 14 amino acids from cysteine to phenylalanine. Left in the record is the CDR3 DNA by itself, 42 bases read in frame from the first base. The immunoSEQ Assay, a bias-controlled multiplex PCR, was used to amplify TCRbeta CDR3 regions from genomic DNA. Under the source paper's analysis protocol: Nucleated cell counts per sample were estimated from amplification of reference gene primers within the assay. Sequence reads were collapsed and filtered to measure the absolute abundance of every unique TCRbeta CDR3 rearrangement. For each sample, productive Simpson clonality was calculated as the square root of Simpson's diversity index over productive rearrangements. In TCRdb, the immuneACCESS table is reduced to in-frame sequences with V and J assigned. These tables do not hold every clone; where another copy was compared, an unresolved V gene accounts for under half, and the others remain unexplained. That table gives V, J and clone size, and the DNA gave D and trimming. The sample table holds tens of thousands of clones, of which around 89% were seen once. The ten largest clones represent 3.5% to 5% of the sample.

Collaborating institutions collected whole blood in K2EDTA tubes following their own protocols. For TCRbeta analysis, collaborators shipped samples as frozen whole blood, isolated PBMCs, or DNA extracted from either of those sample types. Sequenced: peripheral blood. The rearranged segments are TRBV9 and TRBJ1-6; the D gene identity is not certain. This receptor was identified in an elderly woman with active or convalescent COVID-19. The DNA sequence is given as TGTGCCAGCAGCCTCGGACTGGATAATTCACCCCTCCACTTT. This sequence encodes CASSLGLDNSPLHF.